This is a list of T cell receptor beta chains from one sample in a study of blood T cell repertoires in COVID-19. The protocol was immunoSEQ multiplex PCR, while the TCRdb copy is restricted to in-frame clones and leaves out a portion. This table holds some 150,000 clones, roughly 90% found once. The sample consisted of peripheral blood. The receptors stem from a human donor in a cohort sampled during active COVID-19. Each CDR3 is given with its conserved first and last residue. A D gene is named only where the DNA matches it firmly. Where a row states a size, it is once, few, many or the class of an expanded clone; other rows omit it.

TRBV10-3,TRBJ2-7,-,-,TGTGCCATCAGTAATACCGGGACTGCTGGCGAGCAGTACTTC,CAISNTGTAGEQYF
TRBV20-1,TRBJ1-2,-,-,TGCAGTGCTAATGAACCCGGGACTGTCGGTTATGGCTACACCTTC,CSANEPGTVGYGYTF
TRBV5-1,TRBJ2-5,-,-,TGCGCCAGCAGCTCAATAAATCTAGAGGAGACCCAGTACTTC,CASSSINLEETQYF
TRBV30,TRBJ2-1,TRBD2,-,TGTGCCTCAACCCTGGGGCGGGGGGGCCTGAATGAGCAGTTCTTC,CASTLGRGGLNEQFF
TRBV5-1,TRBJ2-2,TRBD1,-,TGCGCCAGCAGAGGGGGACAGGTGAACACCGGGGAGCTGTTTTTT,CASRGGQVNTGELFF
TRBV12-3/TRBV12-4,TRBJ1-1,-,-,TGTGCCAGCAGTTTAGGACGGACTAGAGCTTTCTTT,CASSLGRTRAFF
TRBV9,TRBJ2-5,TRBD2,once,TGTGCCAGCAGCGGTAGCGGGGGGGCTGAGACCCAGTACTTC,CASSGSGGAETQYF
TRBV7-6,TRBJ2-1,TRBD1,-,TGTGCCAGCAGCCTAGGACAGGGTGCCTACAATGAGCAGTTCTTC,CASSLGQGAYNEQFF
TRBV6-6,TRBJ1-6,TRBD1,-,TGTGCCAGCAGTTACTCCCGGACAGGGGGCGGGTCACCCCTCCACTTT,CASSYSRTGGGSPLHF
TRBV7-6,TRBJ2-3,-,-,TGTGCCAGCAGCTTGAATAGTGCCGGGTACACAGATACGCAGTATTTT,CASSLNSAGYTDTQYF
TRBV9,TRBJ1-2,-,-,TGTGCCAGCAGCGTACCAGGGGCAGCCTCAAGCTACACCTTC,CASSVPGAASSYTF
TRBV4-1,TRBJ2-1,TRBD1,-,TGCGCCAGCAGCCAAGGTCCCAGGGGGCGGATAGCCTACAATGAGCAGTTCTTC,CASSQGPRGRIAYNEQFF
TRBV7-3,TRBJ1-5,-,few,TGTGCCAGCAGCTTACCACACAGGGTTTCGTCAAATCAGCCCCAGCATTTT,CASSLPHRVSSNQPQHF
TRBV4-2,TRBJ2-1,TRBD2,-,TGTGCCAGCAGCCGGGACTATGCGAATGAGCAGTTCTTC,CASSRDYANEQFF
TRBV3-1/TRBV3-2,TRBJ1-1,TRBD1,-,TGTGCCAGCAGCAACACAGGGGACACTGAAGCTTTCTTT,CASSNTGDTEAFF
TRBV5-1,TRBJ2-1,TRBD1,-,TGCGCCAGCAGCTTAGGGACAGGGGAATACAATGAGCAGTTCTTC,CASSLGTGEYNEQFF
TRBV6-6,TRBJ1-2,TRBD1,-,TGTGCCAGCAGCCACGGAGGGACAGTCGGCTACACCTTC,CASSHGGTVGYTF
TRBV6-5,TRBJ1-1,TRBD1,-,TGTGCCAGCAGTTACACCAGGGGGCAGGCTGAAGCTTTCTTT,CASSYTRGQAEAFF
TRBV7-6,TRBJ2-7,TRBD1,-,TGTGCCAGCAGCGCTCGACAGGGAAATTACGAGCAGTACTTC,CASSARQGNYEQYF
TRBV11-2,TRBJ2-3,-,-,TGTGCCAGCAGCTTAGGAGGCGGGTCCACCACAGATACGCAGTATTTT,CASSLGGGSTTDTQYF
TRBV6-5,TRBJ2-3,TRBD1,-,TGTGCCAGCAGCGCGGACAGGACAGATACGCAGTATTTT,CASSADRTDTQYF
TRBV9,TRBJ1-6,TRBD1,-,TGTGCCAGCAGCCGCCTCGGACAGGGTAATTCACCCCTCCACTTT,CASSRLGQGNSPLHF
TRBV15,TRBJ2-2,-,-,TGTGCCACCACTCCAGGGAGGACCGGGGAGCTGTTTTTT,CATTPGRTGELFF
TRBV5-1,TRBJ2-7,-,-,TGCGCCAGCAGCTGGGCGGGAACCTACGAGCAGTACTTC,CASSWAGTYEQYF
TRBV24-1,TRBJ2-2,-,-,TGTGCCACCTCCGGGACAACGAACACCGGGGAGCTGTTTTTT,CATSGTTNTGELFF
TRBV15,TRBJ1-1,-,-,TGTGCCACCTCCGGGGGGAACACTGAAGCTTTCTTT,CATSGGNTEAFF
TRBV3-1/TRBV3-2,TRBJ2-3,TRBD2,-,TGTGCCAGCAGCCAAGGGACTAGCGGGGGCACAGATACGCAGTATTTT,CASSQGTSGGTDTQYF
TRBV27,TRBJ1-4,TRBD1,-,TGTGCCAGCAGTACTCGGACAGGTTTTAATGAAAAACTGTTTTTT,CASSTRTGFNEKLFF
TRBV5-1,TRBJ1-1,TRBD1,-,TGCGCCAGCAGCTGGCCCACGGACAGGGGGCAAAAGACTGAAGCTTTCTTT,CASSWPTDRGQKTEAFF
TRBV30,TRBJ2-5,TRBD2,-,TGTGCCTGGACTCTATGGACTAGCGGGGGGGCCTCGGAGACCCAGTACTTC,CAWTLWTSGGASETQYF
TRBV5-1,TRBJ1-3,TRBD1,few,TGCGCCAGCAGCTCGGCCTCGACAGGGCGCAGCTCTGGAAACACCATATATTTT,CASSSASTGRSSGNTIYF
TRBV5-1,TRBJ2-7,-,-,TGCGCCAGCTCGGGGGGCAGGGTCGGCGAGCAGTACTTC,CASSGGRVGEQYF
TRBV11-2,TRBJ2-7,TRBD1,-,TGTGCCAGCAGCTTGGGGACAGGGGGAGGCGAGCAGTACTTC,CASSLGTGGGEQYF
TRBV4-2,TRBJ2-3,-,-,TGTGCCAGCAGCCAAGGACTGCCCACAGATACGCAGTATTTT,CASSQGLPTDTQYF
TRBV6-5,TRBJ1-3,-,-,TGTGCCAGCAGGGCCGGGACACACTCTGGAAACACCATATATTTT,CASRAGTHSGNTIYF
TRBV5-1,TRBJ2-5,-,-,TGCGCCAGCAGCACCCGGGGAAGGCAAGAGACCCAGTACTTC,CASSTRGRQETQYF
TRBV3-1/TRBV3-2,TRBJ2-3,TRBD2,once,TGTGCCAGCAGCCCAATTAGCGGGGGGGCAGCAGATACGCAGTATTTT,CASSPISGGAADTQYF
TRBV5-1,TRBJ2-7,-,few,TGCGCCAGCAGCTCAGGAAGGGGTAGTCTGTCCTACGAGCAGTACTTC,CASSSGRGSLSYEQYF
TRBV9,TRBJ2-5,TRBD2,-,TGTGCCAGCAGCCCCACGGGACTAACCCGCCAAGAGACCCAGTACTTC,CASSPTGLTRQETQYF
TRBV5-1,TRBJ2-3,TRBD1,once,TGCGCCAGCAGCTTTGGAGACAGGGGGACAGATACGCAGTATTTT,CASSFGDRGTDTQYF
TRBV4-2,TRBJ2-3,-,-,TGTGCCAGCAGCCAAGTTAAAGGGGGGGCCAGCACAGATACGCAGTATTTT,CASSQVKGGASTDTQYF
TRBV7-7,TRBJ2-5,-,-,TGTGCCAGCAGCTTAATGTCACAACCCCAAGAGACCCAGTACTTC,CASSLMSQPQETQYF
TRBV19,TRBJ2-7,TRBD2,-,TGTGCCAGTAGTATAGACGCCGGGACTAGCGGCTCCTACGAGCAGTACTTC,CASSIDAGTSGSYEQYF
TRBV4-3,TRBJ2-3,TRBD2,-,TGCGCCAGCAGCCAAGATAACGGGGGGGGGATAGATACGCAGTATTTT,CASSQDNGGGIDTQYF
TRBV10-3,TRBJ1-2,-,-,TGTGCCATCAGTTCGACAGGTTTTAACTATGGCTACACCTTC,CAISSTGFNYGYTF
TRBV20-1,TRBJ1-2,-,-,TGCAGTGCTAGTTTACCCTCGAGGTCAGCTAACTATGGCTACACCTTC,CSASLPSRSANYGYTF
TRBV5-1,TRBJ1-1,-,-,TGCGCCAGCAGCTTGGTACCGGCGGGGGATATCATGAACACTGAAGCTTTCTTT,CASSLVPAGDIMNTEAFF
TRBV5-1,TRBJ2-3,-,-,TGCGCCAGCAGCTTGGCTTACGGGGGGCGCACAGATACGCAGTATTTT,CASSLAYGGRTDTQYF
TRBV30,TRBJ2-2,-,-,TGTGCCTGGAACCCTCCGGGCAGGGTGAACACCGGGGAGCTGTTTTTT,CAWNPPGRVNTGELFF
TRBV28,TRBJ2-1,-,-,TGTGCCAGCAGTTTTTCCCACCTTAAGCCGTTCTTC,CASSFSHLKPFF
TRBV11-2,TRBJ1-2,TRBD1,-,TGTGCCAGCAGCGCGGGACAGGGCTATGGCTACACCTTC,CASSAGQGYGYTF
TRBV11-2,TRBJ2-3,TRBD2,once,TGTGCCAGCAGCTTAGGATTGCTAGCGGTAGATACGCAGTATTTT,CASSLGLLAVDTQYF
TRBV24-1,TRBJ2-2,-,-,TGTGCCACCAGGGGACACTCGAACACCGGGGAGCTGTTTTTT,CATRGHSNTGELFF
TRBV7-2,TRBJ2-7,TRBD2,-,TGTGCCAGCAGCTTCAAGGCGGGGGGCCGCTACGAGCAGTACTTC,CASSFKAGGRYEQYF
TRBV10-2,TRBJ2-3,TRBD1,-,TGCGCCAGCAGTGAGATCTATGGGACAGGGGGCCGAGATACGCAGTATTTT,CASSEIYGTGGRDTQYF
TRBV4-3,TRBJ1-2,-,-,TGCGCCAGCAGCCAAGAGGCAGGTCCCTCGACCTTC,CASSQEAGPSTF
TRBV6-2/TRBV6-3,TRBJ2-4,-,-,TGTGCCAGCAGTTACGCGGGTGCAAATCACATTCAGTACTTC,CASSYAGANHIQYF